This T cell receptor (beta chain) was sequenced during a study of T cell responses to AZD1222 COVID-19 vaccine. CDR1 is DFQATT and CDR2 is SNEGSKA in the germline V gene (reference sequence). V shed 6 bases and J shed 9 bases, with 14 bases lying between them. This CDR3 region has 11 residues. Using immunoSEQ multiplex PCR, the repertoire was profiled, and TCRdb retains in-frame clones only, with some absent. The table has some 96,000 clones, about 87% seen once; the top ten hold 4% to 4.5%. The TCR was taken from an adult in good health. The sample here was peripheral blood, taken on day 0 of MenACWY control vaccination. The chain has TRBV20-1 and TRBJ1-1, with D tentatively TRBD1 (5 bases). The CDR3 nucleotides read TGCAGTGCCGAAGAGAGGGGCAAAGCTTTCTTT. It encodes CSAEERGKAFF.